This T cell receptor beta chain stems from a study of T cells after posttransplantation cyclophosphamide. A marrow graft followed busulfan-fludarabine conditioning, with cyclophosphamide on days +3 and +4. The repertoire was sequenced with immunoSEQ multiplex PCR; TCRdb's copy has only in-frame clones and lacks some. Altogether about 10,000 clones were found in the sample, and no singletons occur. General observations from the study: Donor-recipient repertoire similarity was low at 1-2 months, rising over year one. Blood and skin or GI T cell repertoires showed limited TRB overlap. Recipient CMV seropositivity and CMV reactivation strongly tracked TRB clonality.

Ten or more counts support this clone. Its target is not known. This receptor was identified in a female patient aged 35-55 years who received an allogeneic stem cell transplant from a related donor, was CMV-positive, and had no GVHD. Some T cells could come from the graft donor. The material sequenced was PBMCs, taken after allogeneic stem cell transplant with posttransplant cyclophosphamide.

CDR3 nucleotide sequence: TGTGCCAGCAGCTCCCGGGACAACCGGGCGGCAAACATTCAGTACTTC. It specifies CASSSRDNRAANIQYF. V is TRBV7-9 and J is TRBJ2-4, with D perhaps matching TRBD1 (6 bases). The CDR3 is 16 amino acids. Germline V gene sequence: CDR1 SEHNR, CDR2 FQNEAQ (reference sequence). Trimming pared 4 bases from V and 6 bases from J, leaving 19 bases between. Full variable domain (rest looked up from reference TRBV7-9 and TRBJ2-4): DTGVSQNPRHKITKRGQNVTFRCDPISEHNRLYWYRQTLGQGPEFLTYFQNEAQLEKSRLLSDRFSAERPKGSFSTLEIQRTEQGDSAMYLCASSSRDNRAANIQYFGAGTRLSVL.